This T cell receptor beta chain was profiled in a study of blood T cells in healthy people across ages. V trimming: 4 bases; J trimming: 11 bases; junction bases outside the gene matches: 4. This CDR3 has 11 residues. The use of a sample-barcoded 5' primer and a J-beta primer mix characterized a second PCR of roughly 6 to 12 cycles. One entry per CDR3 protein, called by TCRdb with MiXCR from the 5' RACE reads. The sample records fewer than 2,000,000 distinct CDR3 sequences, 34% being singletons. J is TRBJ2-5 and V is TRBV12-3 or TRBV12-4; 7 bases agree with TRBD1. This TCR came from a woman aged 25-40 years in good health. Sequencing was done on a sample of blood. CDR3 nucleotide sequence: TGTGCCAGCAGTTATGGACAGGAACAGTACTTC. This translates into CASSYGQEQYF.